The table lists the clone carrying this T cell receptor beta chain with many counts. Its antigen is unknown. This entry is derived from a study of Graves' ophthalmopathy and Graves' hyperthyroidism. The study amplified TCR beta CDR3 regions using RNA transcripts. HTBI primers served in a first-round RT-PCR, which a second-round multiplex PCR followed. Each CDR3 protein gets one entry after TCRdb re-called the multiplex PCR reads with MiXCR. The repertoire holds roughly 610,000 distinct CDR3 sequences, with about 20% as singletons. The V gene lost 2 bases and the J gene lost 0 bases, with 10 bases spanning the gap. Germline CDR1 MDHEN, CDR2 SYDVKM. This CDR3 is built from 15 residues. Study-level points and caveats: Most thyroid-expanded clonotypes exceeding 0.001 frequency were also found in blood.

The clonotype was recovered from a woman aged 18-30 years with stable Graves' hyperthyroidism. Some clones in this sample may be carry-over from other donors' samples. The chain links TRBV28 to TRBJ1-2; D uncertain. The sequenced material came from peripheral blood. In DNA, the CDR3 is TGTGCCAGCAGTTTAGTGCACGCTACTAACTATGGCTACACCTTC. The encoded protein is CASSLVHATNYGYTF.